A single sample gave rise to the 19 T cell receptor beta chains below, sequenced in a study of T cell repertoires in ileal Crohn's disease. The time point is: inflamed ileum from the surgical specimen. TCRdb's copy holds only in-frame clones and misses some; the assay was immunoSEQ multiplex PCR. The repertoire has 2,500 or so clones, 93% of them found once; the top ten carry 4%. The sample was ileal tissue. The source of these receptors is an adult with Crohn's disease.

V and J are TRBV7-8 and TRBJ2-7, with D perhaps matching TRBD2 (5 bases). This CDR3 is built from 12 residues. The V gene lost 7 bases and the J gene lost 7 bases, with 14 bases spanning the gap. The germline CDR1 and CDR2 sequences are SGHVS and FQNEAQ. The CDR3 coding sequence is TGTGCCAGCACCTCGGGATGGGGAGAGCAGTACTTC. This codes for CASTSGWGEQYF.

The chain links TRBV6-6 to TRBJ2-3; D is perhaps TRBD1 (6 bases). V lost 3 bases, J lost 6 bases, and 10 bases lay in between. The CDR3 consists of 13 residues. Germline CDR1 reads MNHNY; CDR2 reads SVGAGI (reference sequence). The CDR3 sequence is CASSYGQGDTQYF. For the CDR3, the DNA is TGTGCCAGCAGTTATGGCCAGGGGGATACGCAGTATTTT.

This chain links TRBV2 with TRBJ2-7, with TRBD1 matching 8 bases. Germline values: CDR1 SNHLY, CDR2 FYNNEI. The CDR3 length is 13 residues. Trimming at V came to 9 bases and at J to 5 bases, leaving 9 bases not matched to a gene. The CDR3 is CARGGTGLNEQYF. As DNA, the CDR3 is TGTGCCAGAGGGGGGACAGGCCTCAACGAGCAGTACTTC.

This clone has more than one count but fewer than ten. This chain connects TRBV5-1 to TRBJ2-3; the match to TRBD2 covers 10 bases. The trim removed 6 bases at V and 8 bases at J, leaving 6 bases unmatched. CDR3 size: 13 residues. CDR1 and CDR2 from the germline V gene are SGHRS and YFSETQ. The CDR3 nucleotides read TGCGCCAGCAACCTAGCGGGAGAAGGTACGCAGTATTTT. Translated, it gives CASNLAGEGTQYF.

The chain carries TRBV11-2 and TRBJ1-4; 9 nucleotides agree with TRBD1. The CDR3 loop spans 17 amino acids. The V gene end was trimmed by 5 bases and the J gene end by 0 bases; junction bases not matched to a gene: 7. Germline V gene sequence: CDR1 SGHAT, CDR2 FQNNGV. The CDR3 region has the DNA TGTGCCAGCAGCCGACAGGGGGGGGTTGCAACTAATGAAAAACTGTTTTTT. Translating it yields CASSRQGGVATNEKLFF.

The chain links TRBV4-2 to TRBJ2-5; 8 bases line up with TRBD2. J was trimmed by 5 bases and V by 0 bases; bases with no gene match: 11. The germline gives CDR1 LGHNA, CDR2 YNFKEQ. The CDR3 covers 17 residues. The CDR3 sequence is CASSQDLVGRAQETQYF. CDR3 sequence (DNA): TGTGCCAGCAGCCAAGATCTTGTCGGGAGGGCCCAGGAGACCCAGTACTTC.

V usage is TRBV12-5 and J usage is TRBJ1-2; D might be TRBD1 (6 bases). Per the germline V gene, CDR1 is LGHNT and CDR2 is FRNRAP. The CDR3 spans 18 residues. V lost 4 bases to trimming and J lost 3 bases, with 24 bases between them. The CDR3 coding sequence is TGTGCTAGTGGTTCTTTCCCTTCGGGACAACCGCTAGACTATGGCTACACCTTC. Protein sequence: CASGSFPSGQPLDYGYTF.

This CDR3 is CASSAGLVPYEQYF. In DNA form, the CDR3 reads TGTGCCAGCAGCGCCGGACTAGTTCCCTACGAGCAGTACTTC. This rearrangement joins TRBV9 to TRBJ2-7, with 7 positions matching TRBD2. Trimming cost V 3 bases and J 2 bases; bases outside gene matches: 5. Germline assignment: CDR1 SGDLS and CDR2 YYNGEE. The CDR3 sequence is 14 residues long.

The chain joins TRBV21-1 to TRBJ1-1. TRBV21-1 constitutes a pseudogene. CDR3 length equals 14 residues. DNA of the CDR3: TGTGCCAGCAGCAAAAGGCTCCCTAACACTGAAGCTTTCTTT. It yields the protein CASSKRLPNTEAFF.

The chain is built from TRBV7-9 and TRBJ2-7; weak D call: TRBD2 (5 bases). The length of the CDR3 is 13 residues. The V gene lost 10 bases and the J gene lost 2 bases, with 15 bases spanning the gap. Germline CDR1 is SEHNR and CDR2 is FQNEAQ (reference sequence). In DNA form, the CDR3 reads TGTGCCACCACCGCTAAGGGAGCCTACGAGCAGTACTTC. Its protein is CATTAKGAYEQYF.

The chain uses TRBV7-2 and TRBJ2-1; no firm D call. The ends were cut back, 11 bases at V and 0 bases at J, with 11 bases in the middle. The CDR3 length is 13 residues. Germline CDR1 reads SGHTA; CDR2 reads FQGNSA. CDR3: CASGRGSYNEQFF. CDR3 bases: TGTGCCTCAGGCCGAGGCTCCTACAATGAGCAGTTCTTC.

This chain connects TRBV19 to TRBJ2-3; D remains ambiguous. The CDR3 is made up of 12 amino acids. CDR1 and CDR2 (germline): LNHDA, SQIVND (reference sequence). V lost 3 bases, J lost 4 bases, and 5 bases lay in between. DNA of the CDR3: TGTGCCAGTAGTATTTTCGCAGATACGCAGTATTTT. Translation: CASSIFADTQYF.

The chain links TRBV9 to TRBJ2-7; D is unresolved. This CDR3 spans 14 amino acids. Trimming removed 0 bases at V and 4 bases at J, with 11 bases between. Germline CDR1 is SGDLS and CDR2 is YYNGEE. CDR3 bases: TGTGCCAGCAGCGTAGGAATAGCCTCGTACGAGCAGTACTTC. It codes for CASSVGIASYEQYF.

This chain links TRBV15 with TRBJ2-7; TRBD2 matches at 13 bases. CDR1 LNHNV and CDR2 YYDKDF come from the germline V gene (reference sequence). V lost 5 bases, J lost 2 bases, and 3 bases stayed unmatched. CDR3 length: 15 residues. CDR3 in amino acids: CATSEGLAGPYEQYF. As DNA, the CDR3 is TGTGCCACCAGCGAGGGACTAGCGGGACCCTACGAGCAGTACTTC.

This chain joins TRBV12-5 and TRBJ1-4; no clear D gene. Germline assignment: CDR1 LGHNT and CDR2 FRNRAP. This CDR3 has 14 residues. V was shortened by 5 bases and J by 7 bases, with 14 bases between the two germline ends. This CDR3 reads CASGGGGGGEKLFF. CDR3 in DNA: TGTGCTAGTGGTGGCGGCGGCGGCGGTGAAAAACTGTTTTTT.

The CDR3 reads CASSPQSRVTEAFF. The CDR3 DNA sequence: TGTGCCAGCAGCCCTCAAAGTCGGGTCACTGAAGCTTTCTTT. The chain is built from TRBV9 and TRBJ1-1; D remains ambiguous. The CDR3 contains 14 residues. Trimming left V 4 bases short and J 4 bases short, with 14 bases between. The V gene's germline CDR1 is SGDLS and CDR2 YYNGEE.

This chain connects TRBV5-8 to TRBJ2-1, with D maybe TRBD2 (5 bases). Trimming pared 3 bases from V and 10 bases from J, leaving 14 bases between. Per germline, CDR1 SGHTS and CDR2 YDEGEE. The CDR3 runs 13 residues. CDR3 nucleotide sequence: TGTGCCAGCAGCTGGACTGGGCGTAGGGAGCAGTTCTTC. This encodes CASSWTGRREQFF.

This rearrangement joins TRBV19 to TRBJ2-1; 8 positions agree with TRBD2. V trimming: 5 bases; J trimming: 13 bases; junction bases outside the gene matches: 10. CDR1 LNHDA and CDR2 SQIVND come from the germline V gene (reference sequence). The CDR3 runs 13 residues. CDR3 region: CASSPFLAGGQFF. CDR3 DNA sequence: TGTGCCAGTAGTCCTTTCTTGGCGGGGGGACAGTTCTTC.

The chain couples TRBV19 to TRBJ1-5, with unresolved D. Germline assignment: CDR1 LNHDA and CDR2 SQIVND (reference sequence). The germline V and J ends were trimmed by 1 base and 0 bases, with 10 bases remaining between them. The length of the CDR3 is 16 residues. CDR3 in DNA: TGTGCCAGTAGTATAGCTGCGGCAGATAGCAATCAGCCCCAGCATTTT. It encodes CASSIAAADSNQPQHF.